The source of this T cell receptor beta chain is a study of T cell repertoires in cytomegalovirus infection. TCRdb re-called the reads with MiXCR, one entry per CDR3 protein. The profile shows roughly 990,000 distinct CDR3 sequences, roughly 30% of them singletons. In the case of this clonotype: Antigen unknown.

Germline V CDR1 and CDR2: SGHNT, YYREEE (reference sequence). CDR3 length equals 15 residues. V gave up 4 bases and J gave up 4 bases; unmatched junction bases: 8. The TCR comes from a human donor in good health (CMV status not recorded). Some clones in this sample may be carry-over from other donors' samples. The chain joins TRBV5-4 to TRBJ2-3; TRBD2 aligns across 8 bases. The sequenced sample was cultured CD8+ T cells from PBMCs, obtained from culture after CMV antigen stimulation. The CDR3 sequence is CASSPSGGPSDTQYF. The DNA for the CDR3 is TGTGCCAGCAGCCCGAGCGGGGGCCCCTCAGATACGCAGTATTTT.